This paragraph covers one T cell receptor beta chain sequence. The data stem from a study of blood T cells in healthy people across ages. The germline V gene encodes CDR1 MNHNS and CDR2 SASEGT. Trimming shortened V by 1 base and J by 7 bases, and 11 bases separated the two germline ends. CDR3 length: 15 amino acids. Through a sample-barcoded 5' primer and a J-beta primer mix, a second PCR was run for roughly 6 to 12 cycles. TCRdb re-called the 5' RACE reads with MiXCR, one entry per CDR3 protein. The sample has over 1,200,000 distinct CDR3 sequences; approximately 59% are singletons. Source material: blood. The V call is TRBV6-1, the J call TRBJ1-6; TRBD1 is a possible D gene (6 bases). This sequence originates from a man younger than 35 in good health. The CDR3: CASSEDGTINSPLHF. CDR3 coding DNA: TGTGCCAGCAGTGAAGATGGGACAATAAATTCACCCCTCCACTTT.